The 10 T cell receptor beta chains given below trace back to one sample, sequenced in a study of cytomegalovirus exposure and HLA in healthy donors (dated by TCRdb to about 2017). The library was built by means of the immunoSEQ multiplex PCR assay. For the multiplex PCR, a mixture combining 60 forward primers for TCR Vbeta segments and 13 reverse primers for TCR Jbeta segments was used. The source is immuneACCESS, and TCRdb retained only in-frame sequences with V and J called. Part of the clones is not carried over; for the studies checked, unresolved V genes explain less than half of this, and the remainder is unexplained. The sample includes 100,000 to 150,000 clones, with around 82% observed a single time. 3.6% of the sample rests with the top ten. Sequenced input: PBMCs. These TCRs come from a man aged 35-49 years in good health and CMV-seronegative.

The chain uses TRBV7-3 and TRBJ2-5, with D tentatively TRBD2 (7 bases). CDR1 SGHTA and CDR2 FQGTGA come from the germline V gene. The CDR3 is 15 amino acids. V was trimmed by 2 bases and J by 5 bases, leaving 15 bases between them. The CDR3 reads CASSLSGGRVETQYF. The CDR3 bases are TGTGCCAGCAGCTTATCCGGGGGGCGCGTGGAGACCCAGTACTTC. The whole variable domain, filled in from reference TRBV7-3 and TRBJ2-5, reads GAGVSQTPSNKVTEKGKYVELRCDPISGHTALYWYRQSLGQGPEFLIYFQGTGAADDSGLPNDRFFAVRPEGSVSTLKIQRTERGDSAVYLCASSLSGGRVETQYFGPGTRLLVL.

The chain employs TRBV5-1 and TRBJ2-2; 7 bases align to TRBD1. With 4 bases clipped from V and 6 bases from J, the junction kept 6 bases outside the gene matches. The CDR3 contains 14 residues. CDR1 and CDR2 from the germline V gene are SGHRS and YFSETQ. The CDR3 DNA reads TGCGCCAGCAGCCAGGACAGGACGGCCGGGGAGCTGTTTTTT. Its protein product is CASSQDRTAGELFF.

The CDR3 DNA reads TGTGCCAGCAGCTCTCAGCGGGGGGGGTCCTACGAGCAGTACTTC. Translating it yields CASSSQRGGSYEQYF. The chain recombines TRBV7-8 with TRBJ2-7; 10 nucleotides agree with TRBD2. The CDR3 loop spans 15 amino acids. With 4 bases clipped from V and 1 base from J, the junction kept 4 bases outside the gene matches. Per the germline V gene, CDR1 is SGHVS and CDR2 is FQNEAQ.

The V call is TRBV9, the J call TRBJ2-3; 15 bases are shared with TRBD2. V gave up 3 bases and J gave up 7 bases; unmatched junction bases: 3. There are 15 residues in the CDR3. CDR1 SGDLS and CDR2 YYNGEE come from the germline V gene. The CDR3 DNA reads as TGTGCCAGCAGCGGGACTAGCGGGGGGGCGAATACGCAGTATTTT. This encodes CASSGTSGGANTQYF.

In its sample, this clone was seen a few times. V usage is TRBV14 and J usage is TRBJ2-7; weak D call: TRBD1 (6 bases). Trimming removed 0 bases at V and 0 bases at J, with 6 bases between. There are 14 residues in the CDR3. CDR1 is SGHDN, CDR2 FVKESK, per germline. The CDR3 sequence: CASSQETGSYEQYF. The CDR3 nucleotides are TGTGCCAGCAGCCAAGAGACAGGCTCCTACGAGCAGTACTTC. The entire variable domain, with the rest obtained from reference TRBV14 and TRBJ2-7, is as follows: EAGVTQFPSHSVIEKGQTVTLRCDPISGHDNLYWYRRVMGKEIKFLLHFVKESKQDESGMPNNRFLAERTGGTYSTLKVQPAELEDSGVYFCASSQETGSYEQYFGPGTRLTVT.

The chain couples TRBV27 to TRBJ1-6, with a weak D call TRBD1 (5 bases). The CDR3 consists of 17 residues. V lost 5 bases and J lost 0, with 14 bases in between. Germline values: CDR1 MNHEY, CDR2 SMNVEV (reference sequence). DNA of the CDR3: TGTGCCAGCAGTGTATGGGGGGGAAGCTCCTATAATTCACCCCTCCACTTT. It translates to CASSVWGGSSYNSPLHF.

The CDR3 coding sequence is TGTGCCAGCGGGAGACAGGGTCTCGATCAGCCCCAGCATTTT. Its translation is CASGRQGLDQPQHF. The chain employs TRBV6-1 and TRBJ1-5; 7 bases are a match to TRBD1. This CDR3 region has 14 residues. Germline CDR1 reads MNHNS; CDR2 reads SASEGT. The trim removed 8 bases at V and 5 bases at J, leaving 9 bases unmatched.

The genes are TRBV10-3 and TRBJ2-7; 10 bases are a match to TRBD1. Germline CDR1 reads ENHRY; CDR2 reads SYGVKD. The junction had 6 bases not matched to a gene; V was cut back by 7 bases and J by 0 bases. The CDR3 extends over 15 amino acids. CDR3 loop: CAITPGQGISYEQYF. CDR3 in DNA: TGTGCCATCACCCCGGGACAGGGGATCTCCTACGAGCAGTACTTC.

This clone occurred a few times. The gene calls are TRBV6-6 and TRBJ2-7; D is ambiguous. This CDR3 has 13 amino acids. Trimming took off 8 bases at V and 0 bases at J, with 11 bases between the two ends. Germline V CDR1 and CDR2: MNHNY, SVGAGI (reference sequence). DNA of the CDR3: TGTGCCAGCGTCGGGTCCCTCTCCTACGAGCAGTACTTC. Its protein is CASVGSLSYEQYF.

The V and J genes are TRBV7-8 and TRBJ1-2; 7 nucleotides agree with TRBD1. The CDR3 contains 16 residues. Germline CDR1 and CDR2: SGHVS and FQNEAQ. V lost 3 bases to trimming and J lost 0 bases; unmatched junction nucleotides: 7. CDR3 sequence reads: CASSLRQGQTNYGYTF. The CDR3, as DNA: TGTGCCAGCAGCTTGAGACAGGGCCAAACTAACTATGGCTACACCTTC.